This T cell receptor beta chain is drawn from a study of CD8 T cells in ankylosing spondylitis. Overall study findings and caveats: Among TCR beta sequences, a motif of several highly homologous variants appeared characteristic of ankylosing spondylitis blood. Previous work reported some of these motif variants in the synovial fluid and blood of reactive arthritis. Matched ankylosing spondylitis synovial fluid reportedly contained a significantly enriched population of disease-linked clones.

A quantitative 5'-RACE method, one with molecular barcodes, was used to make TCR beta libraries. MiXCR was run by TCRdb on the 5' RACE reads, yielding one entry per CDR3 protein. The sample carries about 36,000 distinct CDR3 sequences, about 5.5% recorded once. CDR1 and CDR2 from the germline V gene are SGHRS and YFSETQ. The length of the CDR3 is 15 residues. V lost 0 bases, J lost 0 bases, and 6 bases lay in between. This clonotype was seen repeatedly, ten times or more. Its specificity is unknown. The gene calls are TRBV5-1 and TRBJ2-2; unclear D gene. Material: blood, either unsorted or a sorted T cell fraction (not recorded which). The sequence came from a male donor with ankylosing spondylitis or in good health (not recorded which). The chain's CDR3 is CASSLGGSNTGELFF. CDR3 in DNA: TGCGCCAGCAGCTTGGGCGGATCGAACACCGGGGAGCTGTTTTTT.